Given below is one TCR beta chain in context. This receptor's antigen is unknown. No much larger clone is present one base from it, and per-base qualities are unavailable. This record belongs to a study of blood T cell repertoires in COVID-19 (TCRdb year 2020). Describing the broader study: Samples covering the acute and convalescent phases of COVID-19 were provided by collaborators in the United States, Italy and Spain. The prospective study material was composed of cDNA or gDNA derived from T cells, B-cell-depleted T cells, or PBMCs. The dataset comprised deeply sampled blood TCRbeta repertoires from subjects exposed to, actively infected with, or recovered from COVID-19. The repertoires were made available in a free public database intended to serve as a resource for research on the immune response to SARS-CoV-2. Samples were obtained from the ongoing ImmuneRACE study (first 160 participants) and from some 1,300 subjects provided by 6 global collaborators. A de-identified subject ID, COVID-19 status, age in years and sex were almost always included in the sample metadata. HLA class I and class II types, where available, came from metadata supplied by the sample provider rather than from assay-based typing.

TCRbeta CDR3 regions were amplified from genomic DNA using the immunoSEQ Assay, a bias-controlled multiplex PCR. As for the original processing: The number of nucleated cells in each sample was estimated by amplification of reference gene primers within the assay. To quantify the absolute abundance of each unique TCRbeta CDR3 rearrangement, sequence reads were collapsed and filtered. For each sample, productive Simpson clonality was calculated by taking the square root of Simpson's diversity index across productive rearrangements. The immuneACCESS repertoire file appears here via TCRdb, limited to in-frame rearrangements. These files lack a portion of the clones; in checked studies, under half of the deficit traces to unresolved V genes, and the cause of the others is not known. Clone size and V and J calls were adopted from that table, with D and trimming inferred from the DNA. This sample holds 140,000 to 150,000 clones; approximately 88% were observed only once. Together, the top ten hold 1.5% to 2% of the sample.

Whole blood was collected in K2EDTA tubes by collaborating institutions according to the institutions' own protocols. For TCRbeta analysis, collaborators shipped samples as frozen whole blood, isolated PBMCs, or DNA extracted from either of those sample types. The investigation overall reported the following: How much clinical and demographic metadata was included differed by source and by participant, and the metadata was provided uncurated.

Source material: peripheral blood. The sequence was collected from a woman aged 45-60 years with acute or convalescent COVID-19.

CDR3 reads: CAISEPRQVYEQYF. The nucleotide sequence is given as TGTGCCATCAGTGAACCCCGCCAGGTCTACGAGCAGTACTTC. The receptor chain draws on TRBV10-3 and TRBJ2-7, with no confidently assigned D gene. Spanning cysteine to phenylalanine, the CDR3 consists of 14 amino acids. Just CDR3 DNA is preserved here, 42 bases in frame from base 1. CDR1 and CDR2 (ENHRY, SYGVKD) derive from the germline V gene. V is pared back by 3 bases and J by 3 bases, with 12 bases lying between the germline termini.